This is a list of T cell receptor beta chains from one sample in a study of blood T cell repertoires in COVID-19. Sequenced by immunoSEQ multiplex PCR; TCRdb stores in-frame clones only, minus some. The data contain roughly 100,000 clones, nearly 90% of them singletons. Material for sequencing was peripheral blood. Receptors were obtained from a man aged 45 to 65 in a cohort sampled during active COVID-19. The CDR3 runs from the conserved cysteine through the conserved F or W. Each record gives: V gene, CDR3 protein.

V gene: TRBV3-1/TRBV3-2; CDR3 protein: CASSQGQVVEQFF
V gene: TRBV7-2; CDR3 protein: CASTTSAGETQYF
V gene: TRBV24-1; CDR3 protein: CATSGDRTNYGYTF
V gene: TRBV5-6; CDR3 protein: CASSLVTGPMNTEAFF
V gene: TRBV2; CDR3 protein: CASSLDRGLTDTQYF
V gene: TRBV14; CDR3 protein: CASSPTGPRADTQYF
V gene: TRBV5-1; CDR3 protein: CASSIDKSSYNEQFF
V gene: TRBV9; CDR3 protein: CASSVASGGVYNEQFF
V gene: TRBV5-8; CDR3 protein: CASSYRRTTGRGSNQPQHF
V gene: TRBV5-5; CDR3 protein: CASSRQSTGSSEQFF
V gene: TRBV11-2; CDR3 protein: CASSPQVTAQPQHF
V gene: TRBV6-5; CDR3 protein: CACAPDGGVVGELFF
V gene: TRBV9; CDR3 protein: CASSAGDSKAQGIQYF
V gene: TRBV28; CDR3 protein: CASSLGTDKNIQYF
V gene: TRBV5-1; CDR3 protein: CASSPLRATNEKLFF
V gene: TRBV5-4; CDR3 protein: CASSLDGGGTDTQYF